This T cell receptor beta chain was sequenced for a study of blood T cells in healthy people across ages. The CDR3 is 13 amino acids. Germline CDR1 is MNHEY and CDR2 is SVGEGT. Deletions cut 6 bases from V and 10 bases from J, with 15 bases between. This clonotype was seen more than once but under ten times. Antigen unknown. Whole-study findings and limits: Naive CD4+ cell counts and diversity both ran higher in long-lived than in aged donors. Estimates based on one million T cells were treated as lower bounds. Per million T cells, the diversity of TCR beta decreased roughly linearly as age advanced.

Primed by a sample-barcoded 5' primer and a J-beta primer mix, a second PCR proceeded for about 7 to 11 cycles. Every sample produced at least 3 million CDR3-containing paired-end reads. From the 5' RACE reads, TCRdb called clonotypes with MiXCR, one entry per CDR3 protein. The profile shows roughly 1.5 million distinct CDR3 sequences, approximately 42% of them singletons. Specimen: blood. The chain carries TRBV6-2 or TRBV6-3 and TRBJ1-4; D is undetermined. This TCR derives from a woman under 30 in good health. In DNA, the CDR3 is TGTGCCAGCAGCCCAGTTATGTTCGGAAAACTGTTTTTT. Its protein product is CASSPVMFGKLFF.